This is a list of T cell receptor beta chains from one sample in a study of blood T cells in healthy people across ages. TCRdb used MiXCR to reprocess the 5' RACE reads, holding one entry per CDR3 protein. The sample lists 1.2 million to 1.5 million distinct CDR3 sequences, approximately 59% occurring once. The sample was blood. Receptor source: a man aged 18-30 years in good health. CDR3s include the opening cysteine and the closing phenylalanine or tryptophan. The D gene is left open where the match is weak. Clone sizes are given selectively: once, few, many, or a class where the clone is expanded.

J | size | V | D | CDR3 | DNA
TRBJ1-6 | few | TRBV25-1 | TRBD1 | CASSETGNYNSPLHF | TGTGCCAGCAGTGAGACAGGGAACTATAATTCACCCCTCCACTTT
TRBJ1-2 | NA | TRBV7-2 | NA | CASSRPGQSYGYTF | TGTGCCAGCAGCAGACCGGGACAAAGTTATGGCTACACCTTC
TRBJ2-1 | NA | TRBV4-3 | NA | CASSQYRELGNEQFF | TGCGCCAGCAGCCAATACAGGGAGCTGGGCAATGAGCAGTTCTTC
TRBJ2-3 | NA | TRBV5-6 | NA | CASSLTAGGSTTDTQYF | TGTGCCAGCAGCTTGACGGCGGGCGGGTCGACCACAGATACGCAGTATTTT
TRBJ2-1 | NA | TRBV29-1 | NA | CSVERQLYNEQFF | TGCAGCGTTGAAAGGCAGCTTTACAATGAGCAGTTCTTC
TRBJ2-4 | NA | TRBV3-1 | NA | CASSQEGEDIQYF | TGTGCCAGCAGCCAAGAGGGAGAGGACATTCAGTACTTC
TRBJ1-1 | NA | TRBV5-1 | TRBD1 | CASTSAPGGTEAFF | TGCGCCAGCACCTCGGCGCCAGGGGGCACTGAAGCTTTCTTT
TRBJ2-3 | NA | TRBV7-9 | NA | CASPGADTQYF | TGTGCCAGCCCGGGAGCAGATACGCAGTATTTT
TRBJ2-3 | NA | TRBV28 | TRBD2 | CASYGLAGAPDTQYF | TGTGCCAGCTATGGACTAGCGGGAGCCCCAGATACGCAGTATTTT
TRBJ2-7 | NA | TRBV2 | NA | CASSDQTVTNAYEQYF | TGTGCCAGCAGTGACCAGACAGTTACCAATGCCTACGAGCAGTACTTC
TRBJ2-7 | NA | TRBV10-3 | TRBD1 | CAITGGQGAYEQYF | TGTGCCATCACAGGGGGACAGGGGGCGTACGAGCAGTACTTC
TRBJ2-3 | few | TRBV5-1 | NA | CASSPEVRTVSADTQYF | TGCGCCAGCAGCCCCGAGGTCCGGACGGTTAGCGCAGATACGCAGTATTTT
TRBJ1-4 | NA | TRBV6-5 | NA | CASSSKGGGSTNEKLFF | TGTGCCAGCAGTTCTAAGGGGGGGGGTTCAACTAATGAAAAACTGTTTTTT
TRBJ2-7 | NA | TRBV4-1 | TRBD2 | CASSQAGGWTYEQYF | TGCGCCAGCAGCCAAGCGGGAGGTTGGACCTACGAGCAGTACTTC
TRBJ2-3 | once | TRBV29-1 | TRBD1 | CSVRGQHTDTQYF | TGCAGCGTACGGGGACAGCACACAGATACGCAGTATTTT
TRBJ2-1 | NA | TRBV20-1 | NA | CSASLTGPVNEQFF | TGCAGTGCTAGCCTGACTGGGCCGGTCAATGAGCAGTTCTTC
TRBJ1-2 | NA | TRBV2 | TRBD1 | CASTGTGVLYGYTF | TGTGCCAGCACGGGAACAGGGGTTTTGTATGGCTACACCTTC
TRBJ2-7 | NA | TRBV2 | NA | CASMTDQSEQYF | TGTGCCAGCATGACGGACCAAAGCGAGCAGTACTTC
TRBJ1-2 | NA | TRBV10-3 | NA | CAISDSRAGDGYTF | TGTGCCATCAGTGACTCCAGGGCGGGTGATGGCTACACCTTC
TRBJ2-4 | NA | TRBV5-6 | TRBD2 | CASRRTRLYDIQYF | TGTGCCAGCAGACGGACTAGGTTGTACGACATTCAGTACTTC
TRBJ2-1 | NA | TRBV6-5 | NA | CASSYGGANEQFF | TGTGCCAGCAGTTACGGAGGAGCTAATGAGCAGTTCTTC
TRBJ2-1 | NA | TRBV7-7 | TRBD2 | CASSPSGRVHNEQFF | TGTGCCAGCAGCCCCAGCGGGAGGGTCCACAATGAGCAGTTCTTC
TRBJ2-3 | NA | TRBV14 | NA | CASSQGSLRVTDTQYF | TGTGCCAGCAGCCAAGGCTCCCTTCGAGTCACAGATACGCAGTATTTT
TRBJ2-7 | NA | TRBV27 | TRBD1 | CARGTGVISYEQYF | TGTGCCAGAGGGACAGGAGTTATTTCCTACGAGCAGTACTTC
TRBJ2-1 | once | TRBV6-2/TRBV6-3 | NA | CASSYSNPSGGYQFF | TGTGCCAGCAGTTACTCGAATCCGAGCGGAGGATACCAGTTCTTC
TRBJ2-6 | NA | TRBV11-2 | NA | CASSAATGTSGANVLTF | TGTGCCAGCAGCGCTGCAACAGGGACCTCTGGGGCCAACGTCCTGACTTTC
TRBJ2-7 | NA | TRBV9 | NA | CASSVTMSSYEQYF | TGTGCCAGCAGCGTCACTATGAGCTCCTACGAGCAGTACTTC
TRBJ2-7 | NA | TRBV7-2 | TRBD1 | CASSSQGGWYEQYF | TGTGCCAGCAGCTCCCAAGGGGGCTGGTACGAGCAGTACTTC
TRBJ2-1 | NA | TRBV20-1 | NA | CSARASEGQFF | TGCAGTGCTAGAGCGTCAGAGGGGCAGTTCTTC
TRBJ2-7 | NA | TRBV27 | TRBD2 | CASSLHGLAAVYEQYF | TGTGCCAGCAGTTTACATGGACTAGCGGCTGTCTACGAGCAGTACTTC
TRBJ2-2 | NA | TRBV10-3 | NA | CAISESTGTGELFF | TGTGCCATCAGTGAGTCAACGGGCACCGGGGAGCTGTTTTTT
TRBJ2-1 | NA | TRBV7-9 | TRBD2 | CASTPERDLNEQFF | TGTGCCAGCACCCCGGAGCGGGACCTCAATGAGCAGTTCTTC
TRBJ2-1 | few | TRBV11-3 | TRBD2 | CASSLAWREGHNEQFF | TGTGCCAGCAGCTTAGCATGGCGGGAGGGCCATAATGAGCAGTTCTTC
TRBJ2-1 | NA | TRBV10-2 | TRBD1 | CASRPFGQGKSLGNEQFF | TGCGCCAGCAGACCGTTCGGACAGGGGAAATCCTTGGGGAATGAGCAGTTCTTC
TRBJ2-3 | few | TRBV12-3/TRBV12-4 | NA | CASSSGMRPDTQYF | TGTGCCAGCAGTTCTGGGATGAGACCAGATACGCAGTATTTT
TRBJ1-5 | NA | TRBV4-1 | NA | CASSQEAGSHQPQHF | TGCGCCAGCAGCCAAGAAGCGGGGTCCCATCAGCCCCAGCATTTT
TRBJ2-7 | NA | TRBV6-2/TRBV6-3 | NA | CASSYSILGGPYEQYF | TGTGCCAGCAGTTACTCGATCCTTGGGGGTCCCTACGAGCAGTACTTC
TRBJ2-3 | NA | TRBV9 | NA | CASSVASGTDTQYF | TGTGCCAGCAGCGTAGCTAGCGGCACAGATACGCAGTATTTT
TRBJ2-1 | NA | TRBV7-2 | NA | CASSLGGVGTNEQFF | TGTGCCAGCAGCTTAGGTGGGGTTGGGACAAATGAGCAGTTCTTC
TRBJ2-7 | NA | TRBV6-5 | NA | CASSLVNNGREQYF | TGTGCCAGCAGTCTCGTCAATAATGGCCGCGAGCAGTACTTC